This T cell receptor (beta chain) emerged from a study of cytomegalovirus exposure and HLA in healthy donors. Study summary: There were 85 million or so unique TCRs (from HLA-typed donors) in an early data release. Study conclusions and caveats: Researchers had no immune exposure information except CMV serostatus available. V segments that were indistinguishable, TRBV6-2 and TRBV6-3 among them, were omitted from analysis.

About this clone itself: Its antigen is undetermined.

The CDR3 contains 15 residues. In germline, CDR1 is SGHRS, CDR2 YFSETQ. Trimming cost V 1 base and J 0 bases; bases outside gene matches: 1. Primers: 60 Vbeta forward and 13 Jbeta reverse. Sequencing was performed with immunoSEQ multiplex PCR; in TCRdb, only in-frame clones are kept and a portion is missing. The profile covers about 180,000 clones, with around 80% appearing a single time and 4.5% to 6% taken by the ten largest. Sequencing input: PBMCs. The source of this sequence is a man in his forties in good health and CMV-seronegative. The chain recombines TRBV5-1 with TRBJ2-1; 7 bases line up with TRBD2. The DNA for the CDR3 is TGCGCCAGCAGCTTGTCGGGGGGCTCCTACAATGAGCAGTTCTTC. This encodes CASSLSGGSYNEQFF.